This T cell receptor (beta chain) was sequenced in a study of blood T cell repertoires in COVID-19. Study-level information: The United States, Italy and Spain were the sources of the acute and convalescent COVID-19 samples.

Per the study methods: It was from reference gene primer amplification that nucleated cell counts were estimated. The table came from immunoSEQ multiplex PCR; TCRdb's copy has only in-frame clones and leaves some out. The DNA gave D and trimming, while V, J and clone size come from that table. The top ten clones hold 14% of a sample with tens of thousands of clones, more than 75% of them seen once. The V gene lost 0 bases and the J gene lost 7 bases, with 6 bases spanning the gap. Per germline, CDR1 LGHDT and CDR2 YNNKEL (reference sequence). This CDR3 has 12 residues. The TCR comes from a man aged 60 to 69 with COVID-19, enrolled during active disease. The genes are TRBV3-1 (or the pseudogene TRBV3-2) and TRBJ1-1; D unresolved. Input material: peripheral blood. The CDR3 DNA sequence: TGTGCCAGCAGCCAAGAAGGACTTGAAGCTTTCTTT. Protein: CASSQEGLEAFF.